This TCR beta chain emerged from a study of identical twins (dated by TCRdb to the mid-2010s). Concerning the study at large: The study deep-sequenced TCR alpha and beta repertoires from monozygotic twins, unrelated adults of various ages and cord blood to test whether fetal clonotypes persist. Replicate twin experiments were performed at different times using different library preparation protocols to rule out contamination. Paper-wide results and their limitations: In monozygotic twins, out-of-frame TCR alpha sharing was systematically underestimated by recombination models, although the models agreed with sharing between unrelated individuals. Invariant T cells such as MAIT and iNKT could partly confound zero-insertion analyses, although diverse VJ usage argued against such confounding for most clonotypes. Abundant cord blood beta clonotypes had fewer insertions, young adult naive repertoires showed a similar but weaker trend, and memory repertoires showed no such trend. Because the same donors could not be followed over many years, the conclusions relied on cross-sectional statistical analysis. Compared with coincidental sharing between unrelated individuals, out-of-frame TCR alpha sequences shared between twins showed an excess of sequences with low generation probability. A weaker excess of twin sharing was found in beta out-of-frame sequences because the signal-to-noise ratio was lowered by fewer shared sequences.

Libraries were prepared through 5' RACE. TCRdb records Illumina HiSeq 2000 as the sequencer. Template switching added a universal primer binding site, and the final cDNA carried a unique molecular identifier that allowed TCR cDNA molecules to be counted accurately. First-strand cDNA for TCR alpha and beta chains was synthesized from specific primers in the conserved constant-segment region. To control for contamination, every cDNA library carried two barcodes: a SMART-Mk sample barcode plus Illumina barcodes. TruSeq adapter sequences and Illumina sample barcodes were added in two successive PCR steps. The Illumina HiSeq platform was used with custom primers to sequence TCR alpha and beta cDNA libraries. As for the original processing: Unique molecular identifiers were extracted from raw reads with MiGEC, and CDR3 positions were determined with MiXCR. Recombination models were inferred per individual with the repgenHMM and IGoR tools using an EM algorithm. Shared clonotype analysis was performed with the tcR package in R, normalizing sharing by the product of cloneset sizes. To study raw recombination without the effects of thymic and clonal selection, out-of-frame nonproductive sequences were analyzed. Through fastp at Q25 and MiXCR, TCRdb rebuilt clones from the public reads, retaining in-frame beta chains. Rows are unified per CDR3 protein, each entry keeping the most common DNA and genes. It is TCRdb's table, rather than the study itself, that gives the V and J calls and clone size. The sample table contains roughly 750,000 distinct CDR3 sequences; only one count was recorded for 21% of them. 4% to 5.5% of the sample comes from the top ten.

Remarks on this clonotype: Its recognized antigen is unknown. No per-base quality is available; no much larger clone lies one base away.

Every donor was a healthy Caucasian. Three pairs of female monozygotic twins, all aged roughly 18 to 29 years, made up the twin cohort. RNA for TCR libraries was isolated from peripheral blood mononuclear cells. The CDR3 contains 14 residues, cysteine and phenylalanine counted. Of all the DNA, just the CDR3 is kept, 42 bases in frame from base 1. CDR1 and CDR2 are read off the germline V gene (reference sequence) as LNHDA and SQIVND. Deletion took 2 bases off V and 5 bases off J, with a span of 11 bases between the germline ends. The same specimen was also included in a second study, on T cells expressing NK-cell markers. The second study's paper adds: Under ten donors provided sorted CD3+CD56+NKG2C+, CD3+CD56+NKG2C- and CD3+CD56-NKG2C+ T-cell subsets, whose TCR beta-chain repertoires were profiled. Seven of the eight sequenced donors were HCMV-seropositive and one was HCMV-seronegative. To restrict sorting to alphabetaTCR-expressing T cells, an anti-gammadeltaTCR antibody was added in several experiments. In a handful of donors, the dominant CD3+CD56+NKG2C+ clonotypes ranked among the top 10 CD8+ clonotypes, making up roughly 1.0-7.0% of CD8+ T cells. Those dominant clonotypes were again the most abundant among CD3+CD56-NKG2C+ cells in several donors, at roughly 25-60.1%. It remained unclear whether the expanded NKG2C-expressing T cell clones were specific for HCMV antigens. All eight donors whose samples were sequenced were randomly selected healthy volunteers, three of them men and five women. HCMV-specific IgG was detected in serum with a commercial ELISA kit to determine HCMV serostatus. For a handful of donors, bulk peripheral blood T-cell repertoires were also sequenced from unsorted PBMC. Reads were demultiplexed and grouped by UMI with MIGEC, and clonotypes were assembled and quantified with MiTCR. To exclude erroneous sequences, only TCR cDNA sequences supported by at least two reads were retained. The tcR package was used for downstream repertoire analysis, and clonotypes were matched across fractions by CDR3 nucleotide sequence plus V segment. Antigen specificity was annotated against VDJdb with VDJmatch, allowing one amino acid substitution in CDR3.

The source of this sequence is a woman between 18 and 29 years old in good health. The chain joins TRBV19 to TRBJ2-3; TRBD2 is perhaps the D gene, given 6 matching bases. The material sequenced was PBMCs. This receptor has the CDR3 CASSISGVEDTQYF. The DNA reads TGTGCCAGTAGTATATCGGGAGTGGAAGATACGCAGTATTTT.